This section outlines one T cell receptor beta chain sequence together with its context. This clonotype was detected many times. Its antigen remains undetermined. No clone much larger than this one lies a single base away; base qualities are absent. Amplification of TCR beta CDR3 regions was carried out from RNA transcripts. For the first round of RT-PCR on the TCR CDR3, the HTBI primer set was used together with the Qiagen OneStep RT-PCR kit. The libraries were constructed in a second round of multiplex PCR and then size-selected and purified. The libraries were sequenced on an Illumina HiSeq2000 using paired-end 100 bp reads. In the original analysis: SOAPnuke was used to process the raw data, throwing out any read that contained adapters or uncalled bases, had a mean Phred below 15, or lacked an exact constant-primer or identifier match. High-quality paired reads were merged using COPE v1.2.5, and each unique nucleotide sequence was defined as a clonotype. MiTCR v1.1 was used to align the clonotypes against IMGT TRBV, TRBD and TRBJ reference segments. Analysis was restricted to V-J combinations with a frequency above 0.0001, which covered just over 98% of repertoires. A TCS score was defined as the ratio of F50 (clonal expansion) to E x V (chaos), with BLOSUM62-based TCRdist applied between CDR3 peptides within each V-J. Welch's t-statistics and random forest reduced roughly 530 V-J features to around 14, which were used in a naive Bayes classifier (R e1071). The raw public data were reprocessed by TCRdb itself: fastp quality trimming at Q25, MiXCR clonotype calling, in-frame beta chains only. Every CDR3 protein is listed once, alongside the most common genes and DNA of its rows. The V and J calls, along with clone size, are taken from TCRdb and not from the paper's own processing. This sample comprises some 560,000 distinct CDR3 sequences, approximately 14% of them detected only once. Roughly 6.6% of the sample is taken by the ten largest.

This specimen belongs to a study of T cells in Graves' hyperthyroidism and ophthalmopathy (dated by TCRdb to between 2017 and 2020). General notes on the study: Peripheral blood samples were taken at initial diagnosis, before any treatment was given. A discovery cohort of around 100 patients, approximately 44 with Graves' ophthalmopathy and approximately 55 with stable Graves' hyperthyroidism, was used to find distinguishing TCR V-J signatures. In about 6 Graves' hyperthyroidism patients, the study also compared T-cell repertoires from thyroid tissue with T-cell repertoires from blood. Prospective prediction of ophthalmopathy was tested in an independent validation cohort of 18 to 20 hyperthyroidism patients and 15 to 17 patients who later progressed to ophthalmopathy. For training and testing, the roughly 97 patients in the discovery cohort were randomly divided in a 7:3 ratio. After sampling, hyperthyroidism patients received methimazole starting at 30 mg daily, and ophthalmopathy patients received high-dose intravenous methylprednisolone. According to the paper, TCR Vbeta CDR3 sequencing was carried out on over 130 peripheral blood samples, which came from about 45 ophthalmopathy, 80 or so hyperthyroidism and some 17 progressor patients.

Spanning cysteine to phenylalanine, the CDR3 consists of 13 amino acids. The DNA shown is the 39-base CDR3, in frame from base 1. CDR1 SNHLY and CDR2 FYNNEI were looked up in the germline V gene. V and J are trimmed by 6 bases and 7 bases, and the gene matches miss 5 bases of the junction. Paper-wide results and their limitations: In cross-validation, a model built on a 13 V-J signature told ophthalmopathy apart from stable hyperthyroidism with approximately 90% sensitivity and approximately 84% specificity, and in testing the same model reached 80%/75%. Blood samples also contained most of the expanded thyroid clonotypes (frequency above 0.001), which suggests that blood repertoires may reflect thyroid immune responses. Sample size was not statistically predetermined, and blinding of investigators to group allocation was not performed. In validation, the model predicted progression to ophthalmopathy a median of about 6.5 months before onset, with over 60% sensitivity and about 72% specificity.

Stable Graves' hyperthyroidism was defined as no progression to ophthalmopathy during 18 months of follow-up. The hyperthyroidism patients were between 18 and 65 years old and newly diagnosed, with a disease duration of less than 2 months. Exclusion was applied to patients with uncontrolled infections, other autoimmune diseases, pregnancy or lactation. Diagnoses were based on clinical symptoms, serum thyroxine and TRAb, thyroid ultrasound and orbital computed tomography. Ficoll-Paque density gradient centrifugation was used to isolate PBMCs from 10 ml of fresh peripheral blood. Total RNA was extracted with Trizol reagent, and quality was checked on an Agilent 2100 Bioanalyzer.

The TCR was taken from a woman aged 30 to 39 with Graves' hyperthyroidism. Sequencing was performed on blood. In this chain, TRBV2 is recombined with TRBJ1-4, and TRBD1 matches 7 of the central bases. The CDR3: CASSRRQGEKLFF. The DNA reads TGTGCCAGCAGCCGTAGACAGGGTGAAAAACTGTTTTTT.